The clone carrying this TCR beta chain was found a few times. Antigen: not known. A read error may produce the germline difference seen at one junction end. The sample belongs to a study of T cell repertoires in cytomegalovirus infection. Study background: Both a matching HLA type and CMV infection were indicated by public TCR beta signatures. Whole-study findings and limits: HLA-C-restricted CMV-specific TCR beta clonotypes prevailed in the ex vivo response.

Germline CDR1 and CDR2: SGHTA and FQGNSA. This CDR3 region has 11 residues. TCRdb re-derived calls from the reads in MiXCR, one entry per CDR3 protein. The table lists about 330,000 distinct CDR3 sequences, roughly 36% of them singletons. This receptor was obtained from a human donor in good health (CMV status not recorded). Some clones in this sample may be carry-over from other donors' samples. The sample here was cultured PBMCs, taken from culture after CMV antigen stimulation. This sequence joins TRBV7-2 and TRBJ1-2; 10 bases line up with TRBD1. Here the CDR3 DNA reads TGTGCCAGCAGCTTAGAAGGGACAGGGGCCTTC. Protein product: CASSLEGTGAF.